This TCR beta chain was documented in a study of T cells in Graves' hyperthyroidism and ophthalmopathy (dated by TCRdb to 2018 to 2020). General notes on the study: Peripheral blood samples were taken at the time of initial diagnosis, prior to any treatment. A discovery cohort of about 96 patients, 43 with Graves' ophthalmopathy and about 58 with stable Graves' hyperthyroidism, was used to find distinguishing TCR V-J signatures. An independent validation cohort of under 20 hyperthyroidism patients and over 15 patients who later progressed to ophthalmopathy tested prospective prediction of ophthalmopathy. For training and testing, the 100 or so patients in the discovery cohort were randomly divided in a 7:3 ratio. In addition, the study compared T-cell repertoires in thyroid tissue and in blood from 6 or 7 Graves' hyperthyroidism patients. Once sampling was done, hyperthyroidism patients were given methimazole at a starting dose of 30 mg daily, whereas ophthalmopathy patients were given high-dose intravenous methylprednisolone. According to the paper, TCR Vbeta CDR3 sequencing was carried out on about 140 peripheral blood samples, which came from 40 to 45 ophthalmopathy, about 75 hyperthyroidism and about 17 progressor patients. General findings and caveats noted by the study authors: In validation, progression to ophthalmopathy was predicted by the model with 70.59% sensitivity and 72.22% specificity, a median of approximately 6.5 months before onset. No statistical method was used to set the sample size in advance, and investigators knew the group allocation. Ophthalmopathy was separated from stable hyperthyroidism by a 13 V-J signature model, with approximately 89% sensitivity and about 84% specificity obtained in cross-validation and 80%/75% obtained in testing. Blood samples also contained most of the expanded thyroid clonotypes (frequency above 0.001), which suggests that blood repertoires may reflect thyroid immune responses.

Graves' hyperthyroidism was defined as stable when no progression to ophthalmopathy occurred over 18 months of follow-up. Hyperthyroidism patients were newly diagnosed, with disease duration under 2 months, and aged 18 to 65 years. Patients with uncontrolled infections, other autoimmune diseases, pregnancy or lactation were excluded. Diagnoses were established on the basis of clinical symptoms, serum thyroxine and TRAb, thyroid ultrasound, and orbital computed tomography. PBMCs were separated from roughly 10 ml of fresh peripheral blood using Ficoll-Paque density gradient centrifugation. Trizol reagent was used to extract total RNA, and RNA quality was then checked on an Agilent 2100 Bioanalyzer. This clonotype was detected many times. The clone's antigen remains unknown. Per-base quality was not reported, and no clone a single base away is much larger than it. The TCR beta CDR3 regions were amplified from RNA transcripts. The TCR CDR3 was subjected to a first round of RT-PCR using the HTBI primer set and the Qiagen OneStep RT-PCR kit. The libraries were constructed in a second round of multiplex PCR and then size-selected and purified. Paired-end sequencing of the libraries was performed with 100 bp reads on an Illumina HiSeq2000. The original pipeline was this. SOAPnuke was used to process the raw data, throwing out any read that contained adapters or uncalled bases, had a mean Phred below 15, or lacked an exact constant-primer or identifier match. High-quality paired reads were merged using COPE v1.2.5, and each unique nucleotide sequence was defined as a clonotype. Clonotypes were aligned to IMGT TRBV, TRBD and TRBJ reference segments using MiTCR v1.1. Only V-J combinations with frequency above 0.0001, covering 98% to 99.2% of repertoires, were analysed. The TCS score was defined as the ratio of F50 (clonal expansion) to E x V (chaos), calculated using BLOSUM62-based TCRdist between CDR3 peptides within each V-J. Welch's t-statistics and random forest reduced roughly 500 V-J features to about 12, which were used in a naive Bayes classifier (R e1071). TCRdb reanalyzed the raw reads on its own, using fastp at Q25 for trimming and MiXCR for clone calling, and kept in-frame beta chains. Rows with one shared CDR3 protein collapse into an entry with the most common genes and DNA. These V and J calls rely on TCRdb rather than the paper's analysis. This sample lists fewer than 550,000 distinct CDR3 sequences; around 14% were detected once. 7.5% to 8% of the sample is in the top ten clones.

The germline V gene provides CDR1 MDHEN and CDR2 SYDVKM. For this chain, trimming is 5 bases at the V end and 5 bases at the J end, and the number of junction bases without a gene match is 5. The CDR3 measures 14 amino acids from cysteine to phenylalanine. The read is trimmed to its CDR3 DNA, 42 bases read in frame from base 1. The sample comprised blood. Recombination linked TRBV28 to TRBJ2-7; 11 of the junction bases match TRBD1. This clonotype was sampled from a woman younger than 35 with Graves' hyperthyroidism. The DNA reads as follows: TGTGCCAGCAGTCGGACAGGGGGCATCAACGAGCAGTACTTC. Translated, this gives CASSRTGGINEQYF.